The 14 T cell receptor beta chains reported below all come from one sample, sequenced in a study of blood T cell repertoires in COVID-19. Assay: immunoSEQ multiplex PCR; the TCRdb copy retains only in-frame clones and omits some. The sample records 74,000 or so clones, about 91% being singletons. The sequenced sample was peripheral blood. Receptors originate from a man aged 45-65 years with active COVID-19.

The gene calls are TRBV19 and TRBJ1-3; D unclear. Germline V gene data show CDR1 as LNHDA and CDR2 as SQIVND (reference sequence). Trimming removed 10 bases at V and 2 bases at J, with 12 bases between. The CDR3 runs 13 residues. The CDR3 sequence is CATEDRPGNTIYF. The CDR3 nucleotides read TGTGCCACAGAGGATCGTCCTGGAAACACCATATATTTT.

The chain is built from TRBV5-4 and TRBJ1-1; 8 positions agree with TRBD1. The trim removed 3 bases at V and 1 base at J, leaving 14 bases unmatched. The germline V gene has CDR1 SGHNT and CDR2 YYREEE (reference sequence). The CDR3 spans 18 residues. CDR3 protein: CASSSGGQGAPGNTEAFF. In nucleotides, the CDR3 is TGTGCCAGCAGCTCTGGGGGGCAGGGGGCGCCGGGGAACACTGAAGCTTTCTTT.

CDR3 DNA: TGTGCCAGCAGCTTATCAGGGGCGGTTAACTATGGCTACACCTTC. Its protein product is CASSLSGAVNYGYTF. The chain recombines TRBV5-4 with TRBJ1-2; maybe TRBD1 (6 bases). The CDR3 loop spans 15 amino acids. Germline V gene data show CDR1 as SGHNT and CDR2 as YYREEE (reference sequence). The V and J ends lost 2 bases and 1 base respectively, with 12 bases between them.

The sample holds one count of this clone. V is TRBV4-2 and J is TRBJ2-3; TRBD2 matches 10 bases. Germline lookup yields CDR1 LGHNA and CDR2 YNFKEQ. The CDR3 runs to 14 residues. The CDR3 nucleotides are TGTGCTACCGGGGGAGCGGGGGGGGAAGATACGCAGTATTTT. Translation: CATGGAGGEDTQYF.

The chain recombines TRBV7-8 with TRBJ2-5; the match to TRBD2 covers 10 bases. V dropped 5 bases and J dropped 1; count of bases not matched to a gene: 4. The germline V gene has CDR1 SGHVS and CDR2 FQNEAQ. The CDR3 contains 15 residues. For the CDR3, the DNA is TGTGCCAGCAGCACCAGGACTAGCGGCCAAGAGACCCAGTACTTC. Encoded protein: CASSTRTSGQETQYF.

This chain uses TRBV18 with TRBJ1-5; D may be TRBD1 (6 bases). V was shortened by 3 bases and J by 5 bases, with 8 bases between the two germline ends. There are 13 residues in the CDR3. Germline-derived CDR1 and CDR2 are KGHSH and LQKENI. The CDR3 loop is CASSPGADQPQHF. CDR3 DNA: TGTGCCAGCTCACCGGGGGCGGATCAGCCCCAGCATTTT.

The chain links TRBV9 to TRBJ2-3; D remains ambiguous. Deletions cut 0 bases from V and 2 bases from J, with 13 bases between. Germline CDR1 is SGDLS and CDR2 is YYNGEE. This CDR3 region has 16 residues. The CDR3 protein is CASSVGSYRATDTQYF. CDR3 nucleotide sequence: TGTGCCAGCAGCGTAGGCTCCTACCGAGCCACAGATACGCAGTATTTT.

The chain uses TRBV6-5 and TRBJ1-2; D might be TRBD1 (6 bases). V was trimmed by 5 bases and J by 6 bases, leaving 16 bases between them. The CDR3 runs 14 residues. Germline lookup yields CDR1 MNHEY and CDR2 SVGAGI. The CDR3 reads CASSPDRSKDGYTF. CDR3 DNA: TGTGCCAGCAGTCCCGACAGGTCGAAGGATGGCTACACCTTC.

The genes are TRBV7-6 and TRBJ2-7; maybe TRBD2 (6 bases). CDR3 size: 14 residues. Trimming cost V 0 bases and J 4 bases, with 10 bases left between them. Per the germline V gene, CDR1 is SGHVS and CDR2 is FNYEAQ. The CDR3 here is CASSLAGGEYEQYF. In nucleotides, the CDR3 is TGTGCCAGCAGCTTAGCGGGGGGAGAATACGAGCAGTACTTC.

The V and J genes are TRBV5-1 and TRBJ2-7; tentatively, D is TRBD1 (6 bases). The CDR3 sequence is 13 residues long. From germline, CDR1 is SGHRS and CDR2 YFSETQ. The V end was cut by 3 bases, the J end by 2 bases, with 9 bases between. The CDR3 here is CASSSGQTYEQYF. CDR3 sequence (DNA): TGCGCCAGCAGCTCCGGACAGACCTACGAGCAGTACTTC.

The chain employs TRBV12-5 and TRBJ2-1; no clear D gene. Trimming cost V 0 bases and J 7 bases, with 10 bases left between them. The CDR3 spans 14 residues. The germline CDR1 and CDR2 sequences are LGHNT and FRNRAP. CDR3 DNA sequence: TGTGCTAGTGGTTTGGTTTTAGTTGCTAATGAGCAGTTCTTC. Translating gives CASGLVLVANEQFF.

The chain has TRBV29-1 and TRBJ2-7, with D hard to call. The length of the CDR3 is 11 residues. Germline lookup yields CDR1 SQVTM and CDR2 ANQGSEA. V lost 2 bases, J lost 4 bases, and 6 bases lay in between. CDR3 DNA: TGCAGCGTTGAATACGGGTACGAGCAGTACTTC. It codes for CSVEYGYEQYF.

The V and J genes are TRBV6-6 and TRBJ1-4; a possible D gene is TRBD1 (5 bases). This CDR3 region has 12 residues. Trimming stripped 9 bases from V and 7 bases from J, with 12 bases between. Germline-derived CDR1 and CDR2 are MNHNY and SVGAGI (reference sequence). CDR3 nucleotide sequence: TGTGCCAGTGGACAAGGTTTTGAAAAACTGTTTTTT. This codes for CASGQGFEKLFF.

The rearrangement uses TRBV18 and TRBJ2-3, with TRBD1 matching over 7 bases. Germline-derived CDR1 and CDR2 are KGHSH and LQKENI. V was pared by 3 bases and J by 1 base, with 4 bases of the junction left unmatched. The CDR3 extends over 15 amino acids. CDR3 DNA: TGTGCCAGCTCACCGACAGGGATGGGCACAGATACGCAGTATTTT. Protein sequence: CASSPTGMGTDTQYF.